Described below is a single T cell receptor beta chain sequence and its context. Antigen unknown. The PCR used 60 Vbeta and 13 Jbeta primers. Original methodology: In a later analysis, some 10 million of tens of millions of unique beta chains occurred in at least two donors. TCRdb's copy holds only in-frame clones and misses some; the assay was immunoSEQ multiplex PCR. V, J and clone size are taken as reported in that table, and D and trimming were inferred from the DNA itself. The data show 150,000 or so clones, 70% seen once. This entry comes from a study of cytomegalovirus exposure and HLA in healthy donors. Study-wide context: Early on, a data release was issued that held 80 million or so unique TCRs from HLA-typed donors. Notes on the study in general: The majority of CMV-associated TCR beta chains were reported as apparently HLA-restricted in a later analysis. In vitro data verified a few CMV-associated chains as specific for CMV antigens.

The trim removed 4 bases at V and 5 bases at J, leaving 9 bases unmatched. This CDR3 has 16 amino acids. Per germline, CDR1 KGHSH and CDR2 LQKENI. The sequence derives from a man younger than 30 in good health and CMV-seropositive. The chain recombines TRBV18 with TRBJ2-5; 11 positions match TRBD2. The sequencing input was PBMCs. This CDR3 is CASSLLAGGGGETQYF. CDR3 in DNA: TGTGCCAGCTCACTTCTAGCGGGGGGCGGCGGTGAGACCCAGTACTTC.